The 32 T cell receptor beta chains below were found in one sample sequenced in a study of control samples from healthy donors and cancer patients. The method was immunoSEQ multiplex PCR; TCRdb's version includes in-frame clones alone and lacks a portion of them. Found here are 100,000 to 150,000 clones, more than 75% of them singletons; the top ten hold about 8.7%. Sequenced input: blood. These receptor sequences come from a man between 35 and 55 years old in good health.

The rearrangement links TRBV18 to TRBJ1-2, with a weak D call TRBD1 (6 bases). There are 15 residues in the CDR3. Germline V gives CDR1 KGHSH, CDR2 LQKENI. V was cut by 3 bases and J by 3 bases, with 14 bases left in between. This CDR3 is CASSPNGQTHYGYTF. Written as DNA, the CDR3 is TGTGCCAGCTCACCGAACGGACAGACCCACTATGGCTACACCTTC.

The chain links TRBV7-9 to TRBJ1-3; no firm D call. Germline CDR1 and CDR2: SEHNR and FQNEAQ (reference sequence). V lost 3 bases to trimming and J lost 4 bases, with 4 bases between them. The CDR3 is 12 amino acids. For the CDR3, the DNA is TGTGCCAGCAGCTTCAACGGAAACACCATATATTTT. Encoded protein: CASSFNGNTIYF.

The chain is built from TRBV24-1 and TRBJ1-1; D is possibly TRBD1 (6 bases). V dropped 4 bases and J dropped 1 base, with 9 bases sitting between them. Germline CDR1 is KGHDR and CDR2 is SFDVKD. The CDR3 covers 14 residues. The CDR3 here is CATSEADRNTEAFF. The CDR3, as DNA: TGTGCCACCAGTGAGGCGGACAGGAACACTGAAGCTTTCTTT.

The V and J genes are TRBV12-5 and TRBJ2-5, with TRBD1 matching 11 bases. The V and J ends lost 6 bases and 5 bases, in that order; junction bases with no gene match: 5. The CDR3 totals 14 residues. Germline CDR1 LGHNT, CDR2 FRNRAP. The DNA for the CDR3 is TGTGCTAGTGGCCGCGGACAGGGGGCTGAGACCCAGTACTTC. Translation gives CASGRGQGAETQYF.

This rearrangement joins TRBV7-2 to TRBJ1-6; 7 bases line up with TRBD1. Trimming cost V 6 bases and J 8 bases; bases outside gene matches: 13. Germline CDR1 reads SGHTA; CDR2 reads FQGNSA. The CDR3 totals 16 residues. The CDR3 loop reads CASSLRQGGRDSPLHF. CDR3 DNA sequence: TGTGCCAGCAGTCTTAGACAGGGAGGCCGGGATTCACCCCTCCACTTT.

The chain couples TRBV29-1 to TRBJ2-5; TRBD2 agrees at 7 bases. Germline V CDR1 and CDR2: SQVTM, ANQGSEA. This CDR3 region has 11 residues. The CDR3 is CGTLGRETQYF. CDR3 nucleotide sequence: TGCGGAACCCTCGGGAGGGAGACCCAGTACTTC.

The chain employs TRBV27 and TRBJ2-7, with 9 bases that match TRBD1. The CDR3 has 15 residues. Germline assignment: CDR1 MNHEY and CDR2 SMNVEV (reference sequence). V was clipped by 5 bases and J by 0 bases; unmatched bases: 5. The CDR3 is CASSPYRGPSYEQYF. In DNA form, the CDR3 reads TGTGCCAGCAGTCCGTACAGGGGGCCCTCCTACGAGCAGTACTTC.

The chain has TRBV19 and TRBJ2-7; possibly TRBD1 or TRBD2 for D (5 bases each). CDR1 and CDR2 (germline): LNHDA, SQIVND (reference sequence). V was pared by 5 bases and J by 0 bases, with 11 bases between. CDR3 length: 14 residues. The CDR3 sequence: CASSFPGTSYEQYF. The CDR3 DNA reads as TGTGCCAGTAGTTTCCCCGGGACCTCCTACGAGCAGTACTTC. Full variable domain (missing parts from reference TRBV19 and TRBJ2-7): DGGITQSPKYLFRKEGQNVTLSCEQNLNHDAMYWYRQDPGQGLRLIYYSQIVNDFQKGDIAEGYSVSREKKESFPLTVTSAQKNPTAFYLCASSFPGTSYEQYFGPGTRLTVT.

The chain employs TRBV29-1 and TRBJ2-3, with unresolved D. Trimming took off 4 bases at V and 1 base at J, with 12 bases between the two ends. The CDR3 has 14 amino acids. Germline CDR1 SQVTM, CDR2 ANQGSEA. Written as DNA, the CDR3 is TGCAGCGTTGTAGCCCTAAGACGCACAGATACGCAGTATTTT. Translating it yields CSVVALRRTDTQYF.

The chain employs TRBV5-1 and TRBJ2-1, with 10 bases matching TRBD1. CDR1 is SGHRS, CDR2 YFSETQ, per germline. The CDR3 is 16 residues long. Trimming at V came to 3 bases and at J to 7 bases, leaving 10 bases not matched to a gene. This chain's CDR3 is CASSSPGTGVVNEQFF. The CDR3 DNA is TGCGCCAGCAGCTCACCCGGGACAGGGGTTGTGAATGAGCAGTTCTTC.

This chain links TRBV24-1 with TRBJ1-2; tentatively, D is TRBD1 (5 bases). The ends were cut back, 1 base at V and 4 bases at J, with 9 bases in the middle. This CDR3 is 14 amino acids long. Germline CDR1 KGHDR, CDR2 SFDVKD. For the CDR3, the DNA is TGTGCCACCAGTGATTTAAACAGGATCTATGGCTACACCTTC. It yields the protein CATSDLNRIYGYTF.

The chain links TRBV11-3 to TRBJ1-1; TRBD1 aligns across 7 bases. This CDR3 has 15 amino acids. The germline CDR1 and CDR2 sequences are SGHNT and YENEEA. V dropped 2 bases and J dropped 5; count of bases not matched to a gene: 8. This CDR3 is CASSLPVTGWTEAFF. The CDR3 nucleotides read TGTGCCAGCAGCTTACCCGTGACAGGGTGGACTGAAGCTTTCTTT.

The CDR3 bases are TGCAGCGTTGAAGATCTAGGATGGGCTCCTGGGGCCAACGTCCTGACTTTC. Its translation is CSVEDLGWAPGANVLTF. V and J are TRBV29-1 and TRBJ2-6; D is uncertain. Trimming cost V 0 bases and J 2 bases, with 14 bases left between them. Germline V gene lookup returns CDR1 SQVTM and CDR2 ANQGSEA. The CDR3 totals 17 residues.

The gene calls are TRBV11-3 and TRBJ2-5, with a tentative D call TRBD2 (6 bases). The CDR3 has 15 residues. Per the germline V gene, CDR1 is SGHNT and CDR2 is YENEEA. Trimming pared 5 bases from V and 5 bases from J, leaving 18 bases between. The chain's CDR3 is CASSPDGGAGETQYF. The CDR3 DNA reads as TGTGCCAGCAGCCCAGATGGAGGGGCCGGGGAGACCCAGTACTTC.

V gene TRBV5-1 combines with J gene TRBJ2-1; 7 bases are shared with TRBD1. This CDR3 contains 16 residues. J was trimmed by 4 bases and V by 5 bases; bases with no gene match: 12. The germline gives CDR1 SGHRS, CDR2 YFSETQ. CDR3 nucleotide sequence: TGCGCCAGCAGGCCGACCGGGACAGCGACTTACAATGAGCAGTTCTTC. Translation gives CASRPTGTATYNEQFF.

The rearrangement uses TRBV7-9 and TRBJ1-4; 7 bases map to TRBD1. The ends lost 5 bases at V and 4 bases at J; junction bases unmatched: 7. Looked up from germline, CDR1 is SEHNR and CDR2 is FQNEAQ (reference sequence). This CDR3 has 15 amino acids. The CDR3 region has the DNA TGTGCCAGCAGCCCTTCGACAGGGCTTAATGAAAAACTGTTTTTT. As protein: CASSPSTGLNEKLFF.

This sequence joins TRBV7-2 and TRBJ2-7, with D possibly TRBD1 on 6 matching bases. From germline, CDR1 is SGHTA and CDR2 FQGNSA. Between the trimmed V and J ends, which lost 3 bases and 2 bases, there was a span of 8 bases. There are 13 residues in the CDR3. The DNA for the CDR3 is TGTGCCAGCAGCTTCACAGGGACCTACGAGCAGTACTTC. Residues: CASSFTGTYEQYF.

The rearrangement links TRBV20-1 to TRBJ2-7; tentatively, D is TRBD2 (5 bases). V dropped 3 bases and J dropped 3 bases, with 6 bases sitting between them. Germline CDR1 DFQATT, CDR2 SNEGSKA (reference sequence). This CDR3 spans 11 amino acids. The CDR3 loop reads CSARGDYEQYF. In DNA form, the CDR3 reads TGCAGTGCTAGGGGAGACTACGAGCAGTACTTC.

The sample holds a few counts of this clone. The V call is TRBV12-5, the J call TRBJ1-2, with TRBD1 matching over 12 bases. V trimming: 2 bases; J trimming: 3 bases; junction bases outside the gene matches: 7. The CDR3 is made up of 17 amino acids. Germline CDR1 and CDR2: LGHNT and FRNRAP. The CDR3 loop reads CASGLKPGQGAHYGYTF. The DNA for the CDR3 is TGTGCTAGTGGTTTGAAACCGGGACAGGGGGCGCACTATGGCTACACCTTC.

The chain employs TRBV10-1 and TRBJ2-2; D may be TRBD2 (6 bases). The CDR3 is 12 amino acids. Trimming took 6 bases from V and 6 from J, leaving 8 bases between them. In germline, CDR1 is WNHNN, CDR2 SYGVQD (reference sequence). The CDR3 DNA reads TGCGCCAGCAGGAGGGAGGCCGGGGAGCTGTTTTTT. Its protein is CASRREAGELFF.

The CDR3, as DNA: TGTGCCAGCAGTCAGGGGAATAGCAATCAGCCCCAGCATTTT. It codes for CASSQGNSNQPQHF. The chain uses TRBV7-2 and TRBJ1-5; D is possibly TRBD1 (6 bases). V lost 6 bases and J 0 bases, leaving 9 bases between the germline ends. The CDR3 has 14 residues. Germline CDR1 reads SGHTA; CDR2 reads FQGNSA.

The gene calls are TRBV19 and TRBJ1-2, with TRBD1 matching 7 bases. Germline V gene sequence: CDR1 LNHDA, CDR2 SQIVND (reference sequence). The CDR3 has 13 amino acids. V was pared by 6 bases and J by 5 bases, with 6 bases of the junction left unmatched. For the CDR3, the DNA is TGTGCCAGTAGAGGGGGACAGCCATATGGCTACACCTTC. It translates to CASRGGQPYGYTF.

The chain joins TRBV29-1 to TRBJ2-2; 8 positions match TRBD1. The germline CDR1 and CDR2 sequences are SQVTM and ANQGSEA. This CDR3 spans 16 amino acids. V shed 6 bases and J 2 bases; nucleotides not matched to a gene: 11. CDR3: CSVASGQGFNTGELFF. CDR3 in DNA: TGCAGCGTCGCTTCCGGACAGGGATTTAACACCGGGGAGCTGTTTTTT.

The rearrangement joins TRBV5-1 to TRBJ1-1; D may be TRBD1 (5 bases). The CDR3 covers 14 residues. Trimming left V 0 bases short and J 8 bases short, with 14 bases between. Looked up from germline, CDR1 is SGHRS and CDR2 is YFSETQ. CDR3: CASSLAFLGEEAFF. The CDR3 DNA sequence: TGCGCCAGCAGCTTGGCATTCTTGGGGGAGGAAGCTTTCTTT.

This rearrangement joins TRBV7-2 to TRBJ2-7; 7 nucleotides align to TRBD2. Per germline, CDR1 SGHTA and CDR2 FQGNSA. Unmatched junction bases numbered 8, after V lost 2 bases and J lost 1 base. The CDR3 contains 16 residues. As DNA, the CDR3 is TGTGCCAGCAGCTTAATGGGGTCTAGCGGTTCCTACGAGCAGTACTTC. This gives the protein CASSLMGSSGSYEQYF. Using reference TRBV7-2 and TRBJ2-7 for the parts outside the CDR3, the full variable domain is GAGVSQSPSNKVTEKGKDVELRCDPISGHTALYWYRQSLGQGLEFLIYFQGNSAPDKSGLPSDRFSAERTGGSVSTLTIQRTQQEDSAVYLCASSLMGSSGSYEQYFGPGTRLTVT.

This clone was seen only once. The chain uses TRBV13 and TRBJ1-4; D not resolved. The V end lost 2 bases, the J end lost 2 bases, and 9 bases lay between the germline ends. Germline V gene data show CDR1 as PRHDT and CDR2 as FYEKMQ (reference sequence). There are 15 residues in the CDR3. CDR3 DNA: TGTGCCAGCAGCTTACGGTCTGGGACTAATGAAAAACTGTTTTTT. This codes for CASSLRSGTNEKLFF.

This chain links TRBV5-4 with TRBJ2-7, with 9 positions matching TRBD1. The germline V gene encodes CDR1 SGHNT and CDR2 YYREEE (reference sequence). Unmatched junction bases numbered 4, after V lost 4 bases and J lost 5 bases. The CDR3 contains 13 residues. The chain's CDR3 is CASSVRTGDEQYF. DNA for the CDR3: TGTGCCAGCAGCGTCCGGACAGGGGACGAGCAGTACTTC.

The chain employs TRBV9 and TRBJ1-3; D unclear. There are 16 residues in the CDR3. CDR1 and CDR2 from the germline V gene are SGDLS and YYNGEE. V lost 6 bases, J lost 0 bases, and 16 bases lay in between. CDR3 in amino acids: CASNRNLGTSGNTIYF. CDR3 nucleotides: TGTGCCAGCAACCGAAACCTCGGCACCTCTGGAAACACCATATATTTT.

V gene TRBV6-6 combines with J gene TRBJ2-2; D unresolved. The CDR3 spans 13 residues. The germline V gene has CDR1 MNHNY and CDR2 SVGAGI (reference sequence). Trimming removed 0 bases from V and 8 bases from J, with 7 bases in between. The CDR3: CASSYSNSGELFF. CDR3 in DNA: TGTGCCAGCAGTTACTCGAATTCGGGGGAGCTGTTTTTT.

In its sample, this clone was seen once. The chain is built from TRBV4-1 and TRBJ2-7, with TRBD2 as a possible D gene (6 bases). Trimming took 0 bases from V and 0 from J, leaving 12 bases between them. The CDR3 runs 16 residues. The germline V gene encodes CDR1 MGHRA and CDR2 YSYEKL. This CDR3 reads CASSQEGGSLSYEQYF. DNA for the CDR3: TGCGCCAGCAGCCAAGAAGGAGGGTCCCTCTCCTACGAGCAGTACTTC.

The genes are TRBV10-3 and TRBJ1-5; 7 bases agree with TRBD1. The V and J ends lost 4 bases and 2 bases, in that order; junction bases with no gene match: 5. The CDR3 has 15 amino acids. Germline CDR1 reads ENHRY; CDR2 reads SYGVKD. CDR3 bases: TGTGCCATCAGTGTCACAGGGGAACGCAATCAGCCCCAGCATTTT. Its protein product is CAISVTGERNQPQHF.

V usage is TRBV2 and J usage is TRBJ1-2; D is unresolved. This CDR3 spans 13 amino acids. With 6 bases removed from V and 8 bases from J, the gap between germline ends came to 16 bases. Per the germline V gene, CDR1 is SNHLY and CDR2 is FYNNEI. CDR3 nucleotides: TGTGCCAGCAGCCAGACCCATGGGGAGGGCTACACCTTC. As protein: CASSQTHGEGYTF.